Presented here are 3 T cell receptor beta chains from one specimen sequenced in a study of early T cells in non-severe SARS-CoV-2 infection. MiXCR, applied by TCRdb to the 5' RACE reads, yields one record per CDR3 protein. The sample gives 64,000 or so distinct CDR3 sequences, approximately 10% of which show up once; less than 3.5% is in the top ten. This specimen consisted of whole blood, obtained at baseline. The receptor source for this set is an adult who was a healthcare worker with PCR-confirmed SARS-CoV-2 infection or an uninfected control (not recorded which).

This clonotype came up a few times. CDR3 protein: CASSQDGNQPQHF. For the CDR3, the DNA is TGTGCCAGTTCACAGGACGGTAATCAGCCCCAGCATTTT. V is TRBV6-4 and J is TRBJ1-5; tentative D call: TRBD1 (5 bases). This CDR3 has 13 residues. Germline V gene data show CDR1 as MRHNA and CDR2 as SNTAGT. Trimming shortened V by 9 bases and J by 4 bases, and 13 bases separated the two germline ends.

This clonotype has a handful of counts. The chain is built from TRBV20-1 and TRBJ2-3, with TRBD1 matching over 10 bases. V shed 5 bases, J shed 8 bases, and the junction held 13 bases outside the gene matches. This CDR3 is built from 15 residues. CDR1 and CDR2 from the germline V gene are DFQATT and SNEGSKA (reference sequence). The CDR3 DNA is TGCAGTGCTGGGCGGGGACAGGGGTTGGAAGGTACGCAGTATTTT. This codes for CSAGRGQGLEGTQYF.

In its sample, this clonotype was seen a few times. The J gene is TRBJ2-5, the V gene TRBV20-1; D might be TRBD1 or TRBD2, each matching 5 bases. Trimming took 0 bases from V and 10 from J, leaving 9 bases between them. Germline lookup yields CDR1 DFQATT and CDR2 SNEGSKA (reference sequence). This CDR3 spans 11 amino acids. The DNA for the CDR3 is TGCAGTGCTAGAGACCCTGGGGGCCAGTACTTC. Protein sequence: CSARDPGGQYF.